This TCR beta chain derives from a study of cytomegalovirus exposure and HLA in healthy donors. The V and J ends lost 4 bases and 7 bases, in that order; junction bases with no gene match: 7. This CDR3 has 14 residues. Germline loops: CDR1 SGDLS, CDR2 YYNGEE. The PCR made use of 60 Vbeta and 13 Jbeta primers. Profiling relied on immunoSEQ multiplex PCR, and the TCRdb table lists in-frame clones only, not all of them. The repertoire holds fewer than 140,000 clones, with roughly 76% as singletons. The clonotype comes from a woman aged 45-65 years in good health and CMV-seropositive. Source material: PBMCs. The chain couples TRBV9 to TRBJ2-7, with 11 bases lining up with TRBD1. The CDR3 sequence is CASSLGTGGGEQYF. CDR3 nucleotide sequence: TGTGCCAGCAGCCTTGGGACAGGGGGTGGGGAGCAGTACTTC.